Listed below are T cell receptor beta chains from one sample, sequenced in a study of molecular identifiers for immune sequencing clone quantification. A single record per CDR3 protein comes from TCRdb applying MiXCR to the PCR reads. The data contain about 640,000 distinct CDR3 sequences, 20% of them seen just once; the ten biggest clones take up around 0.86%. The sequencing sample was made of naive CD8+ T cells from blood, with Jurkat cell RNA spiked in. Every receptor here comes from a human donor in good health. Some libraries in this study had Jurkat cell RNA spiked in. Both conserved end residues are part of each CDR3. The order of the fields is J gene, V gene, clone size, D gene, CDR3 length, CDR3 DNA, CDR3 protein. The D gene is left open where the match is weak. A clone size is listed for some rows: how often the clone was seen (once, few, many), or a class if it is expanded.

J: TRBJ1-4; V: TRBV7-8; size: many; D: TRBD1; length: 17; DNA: TGTGCCAGCAGCTCTCCAGCGCCGACAGGGGAAAATGAAAAACTGTTTTTT; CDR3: CASSSPAPTGENEKLFF
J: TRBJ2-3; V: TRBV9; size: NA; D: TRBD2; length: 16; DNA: TGTGCCAGCAGCGACCCTAGCGGGGGGGCCTCAGATACGCAGTATTTT; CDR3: CASSDPSGGASDTQYF
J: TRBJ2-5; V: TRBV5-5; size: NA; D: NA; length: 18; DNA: TGTGCCAGCAGCTTGGCTTCCGGCGTATGGGGAGGGGGGGAGACCCAGTACTTC; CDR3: CASSLASGVWGGGETQYF
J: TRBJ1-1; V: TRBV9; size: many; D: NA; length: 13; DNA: TGTGCCAGCAGCGTAGCCCGGAACACTGAAGCTTTCTTT; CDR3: CASSVARNTEAFF
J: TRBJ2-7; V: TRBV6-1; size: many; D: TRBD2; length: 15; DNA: TGTGCCAGCAGTGAAGGCACTAGCGGCCCCTACGAGCAGTACTTC; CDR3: CASSEGTSGPYEQYF
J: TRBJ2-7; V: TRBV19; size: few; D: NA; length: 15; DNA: TGTGCCAGTAGTCCCTGGGGTACCTCAACCTACGAGCAGTACTTC; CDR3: CASSPWGTSTYEQYF
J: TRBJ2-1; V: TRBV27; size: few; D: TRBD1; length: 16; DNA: TGTGCCAGCAGTTCCGGACAGGCCCACTCCTACAATGAGCAGTTCTTC; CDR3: CASSSGQAHSYNEQFF
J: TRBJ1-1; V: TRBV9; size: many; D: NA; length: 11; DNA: TGTGCCAGCAGCGTAGGCGCAAGGCAGTTCTTT; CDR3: CASSVGARQFF
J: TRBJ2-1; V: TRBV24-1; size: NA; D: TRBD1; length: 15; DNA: TGTGCCACCAGTGCTTTGGGACAGGGGATCAGTGAGCAGTTCTTC; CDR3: CATSALGQGISEQFF
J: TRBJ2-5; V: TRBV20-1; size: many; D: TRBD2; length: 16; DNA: TGCAGTGCTAGAGACCTTTGGACTAGCAATTCGGAGACCCAGTACTTC; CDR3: CSARDLWTSNSETQYF
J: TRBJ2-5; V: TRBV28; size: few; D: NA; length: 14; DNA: TGTACCAGCAATTCGGATGGTACAGAAGAGACCCAGTACTTC; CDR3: CTSNSDGTEETQYF
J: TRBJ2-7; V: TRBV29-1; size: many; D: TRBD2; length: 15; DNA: TGCAGCGTTGATACACTAGCGGGGAACTCCTACGAGCAGTACTTC; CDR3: CSVDTLAGNSYEQYF
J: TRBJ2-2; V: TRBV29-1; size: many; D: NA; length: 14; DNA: TGCAGCGTTAGTTCCAGAGAGATCACCGGGGAGCTGTTTTTT; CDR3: CSVSSREITGELFF
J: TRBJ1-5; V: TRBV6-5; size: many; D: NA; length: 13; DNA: TGTGCCAGCAGTCAGAATAGCAATCAGCCCCAGCATTTT; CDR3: CASSQNSNQPQHF
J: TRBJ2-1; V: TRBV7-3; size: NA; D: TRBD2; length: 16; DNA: TGTGCCAGCAGCCCCTTTGGGGGGGGGACCTACAATGAGCAGTTCTTC; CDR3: CASSPFGGGTYNEQFF
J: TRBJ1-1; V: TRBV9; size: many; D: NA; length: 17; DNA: TGTGCCAGCAGCGTAGAATATTTGATTGACCGGAACACTGAAGCTTTCTTT; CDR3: CASSVEYLIDRNTEAFF
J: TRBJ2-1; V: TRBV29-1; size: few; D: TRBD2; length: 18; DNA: TGCAGCGTTGATGGGACTAGCGGGAGGCCGAGCTCCTACAATGAGCAGTTCTTC; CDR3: CSVDGTSGRPSSYNEQFF
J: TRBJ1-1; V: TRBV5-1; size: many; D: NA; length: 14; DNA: TGCGCCAGCAGCTTGGCTTCAGAGAACACTGAAGCTTTCTTT; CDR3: CASSLASENTEAFF
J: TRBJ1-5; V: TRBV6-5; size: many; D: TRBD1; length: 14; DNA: TGTGCCAGCCGGGGACAGTATAGCAATCAGCCCCAGCATTTT; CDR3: CASRGQYSNQPQHF
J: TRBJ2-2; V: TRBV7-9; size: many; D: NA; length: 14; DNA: TGTGCCAGCAGCTTAGAAGGGACCACCGGGGAGCTGTTTTTT; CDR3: CASSLEGTTGELFF
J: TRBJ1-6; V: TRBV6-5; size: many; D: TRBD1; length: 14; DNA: TGTGCCAGCAGACCACAGGGGGCCGGTTCACCCCTCCACTTT; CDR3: CASRPQGAGSPLHF
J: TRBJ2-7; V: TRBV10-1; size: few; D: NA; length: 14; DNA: TGCGCCAGCAGTGAGGGCCCTGAGGGGTACGAGCAGTACTTC; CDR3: CASSEGPEGYEQYF
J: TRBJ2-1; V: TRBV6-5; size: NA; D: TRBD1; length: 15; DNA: TGTGCCAGCAGTTACTCTCTCGGACAGGGCAATGAGCAGCTCTTC; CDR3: CASSYSLGQGNEQLF
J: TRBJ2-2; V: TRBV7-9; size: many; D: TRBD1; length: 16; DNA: TGTGCCAGCAGCTCCGCCCGGGACAGGGGGACCGGGGAGCTGTTTTTT; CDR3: CASSSARDRGTGELFF
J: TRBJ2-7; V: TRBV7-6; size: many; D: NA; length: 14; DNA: TGTGCCAGCAGCTTAGGTCGTTCGGGGTACGAGCAGTACTTC; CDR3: CASSLGRSGYEQYF
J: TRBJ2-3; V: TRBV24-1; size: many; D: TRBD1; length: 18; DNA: TGTGCCACCAGTGATTTGCCCCCGGGACAGGGGGATACAGATACGCAGTATTTT; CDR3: CATSDLPPGQGDTDTQYF
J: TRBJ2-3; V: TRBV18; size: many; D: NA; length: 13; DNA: TGTGCCAGCTCACCATGGGGCGAAGATACGCAGTATTTT; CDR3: CASSPWGEDTQYF
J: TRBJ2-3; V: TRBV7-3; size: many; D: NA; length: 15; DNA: TGTGCCAGCAGCTTATGGGGTGGAGGAAGAGATACGCAGTATTTT; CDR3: CASSLWGGGRDTQYF
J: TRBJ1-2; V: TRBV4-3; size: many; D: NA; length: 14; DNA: TGCGCCAGCAGCCAAGATCGCACCCCCTATGGCTACACCTTC; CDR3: CASSQDRTPYGYTF